The 20 T cell receptor beta chains below all came from one sample that was sequenced in a study of T cell responses to AZD1222 COVID-19 vaccine. Sequencing used immunoSEQ multiplex PCR; TCRdb keeps in-frame clones, though not all of them. The repertoire holds over 150,000 clones, with roughly nine tenths as singletons. Here the sequenced sample was peripheral blood, taken on day 0 of MenACWY control vaccination. These receptors were obtained from an adult in good health.

The chain carries TRBV12-3 or TRBV12-4 and TRBJ1-2; 7 nucleotides agree with TRBD1. After removal of 5 bases from V and 5 bases from J, the junction contained 5 bases not matched to a gene. The CDR3 contains 13 residues. The CDR3 DNA is TGTGCCAGCAGTACATTGACAGGGTATGGCTACACCTTC. Protein product: CASSTLTGYGYTF.

The chain employs TRBV28 and TRBJ2-6, with D hard to call. Germline CDR1 reads MDHEN; CDR2 reads SYDVKM. The CDR3 has 14 residues. V lost 6 bases to trimming and J lost 5 bases, with 11 bases between them. The CDR3 sequence: CASRVQSRANVLTF. For the CDR3, the DNA is TGTGCCAGCAGGGTACAGAGCCGGGCCAACGTCCTGACTTTC.

This clone has only a few counts. The chain joins TRBV19 to TRBJ1-1, with D possibly matching TRBD1 (5 bases). CDR1 is LNHDA, CDR2 SQIVND, per germline (reference sequence). The CDR3 covers 14 residues. Trimming took 9 bases from V and 4 from J, leaving 18 bases between them. CDR3 sequence: CASLPGTKGTEAFF. CDR3 bases: TGTGCCAGCCTCCCGGGGACTAAGGGCACTGAAGCTTTCTTT. The full variable domain, rest sourced from reference TRBV19 and TRBJ1-1, is DGGITQSPKYLFRKEGQNVTLSCEQNLNHDAMYWYRQDPGQGLRLIYYSQIVNDFQKGDIAEGYSVSREKKESFPLTVTSAQKNPTAFYLCASLPGTKGTEAFFGQGTRLTVV.

This clone showed up just a few times. V is TRBV5-6 and J is TRBJ1-5; 7 bases are a match to TRBD1. V was pared by 1 base and J by 3 bases, with 4 bases of the junction left unmatched. Germline V gene data show CDR1 as SGHDT and CDR2 as YYEEEE. This CDR3 has 15 amino acids. The CDR3 sequence is CASSLKGGHNQPQHF. The CDR3 DNA reads TGTGCCAGCAGCTTGAAAGGGGGCCACAATCAGCCCCAGCATTTT.

The chain has TRBV3-1 (or the pseudogene TRBV3-2) and TRBJ2-7, with D possibly matching TRBD2 (5 bases). V was cut by 4 bases and J by 6 bases, with 10 bases left in between. The germline gives CDR1 LGHDT, CDR2 YNNKEL (reference sequence). The CDR3 covers 12 residues. The CDR3: CASSPDSREQYF. The CDR3, as DNA: TGTGCCAGCAGCCCGGACTCTCGCGAGCAGTACTTC.

This rearrangement joins TRBV6-1 to TRBJ1-5, with TRBD1 matching over 8 bases. V lost 2 bases to trimming and J lost 0 bases; unmatched junction nucleotides: 3. The CDR3 covers 16 residues. Germline V gene lookup returns CDR1 MNHNS and CDR2 SASEGT. In DNA, the CDR3 is TGTGCCAGCAGTGAAAGGACAGGGAATAGCAATCAGCCCCAGCATTTT. Amino acids: CASSERTGNSNQPQHF.

This clone was picked up one time. The chain couples TRBV9 to TRBJ1-3; TRBD1 aligns across 7 bases. This CDR3 has 17 amino acids. Germline trimming cut 0 bases from V and 3 bases from J; bases unmatched to any gene: 9. Germline V lookup: CDR1 SGDLS, CDR2 YYNGEE. This chain's CDR3 is CASSVDLPGGFGNTIYF. The CDR3 nucleotides read TGTGCCAGCAGCGTAGACCTTCCAGGGGGTTTTGGAAACACCATATATTTT.

V gene TRBV7-2 combines with J gene TRBJ2-5; 15 bases match TRBD2. Germline V CDR1 and CDR2: SGHTA, FQGNSA. V gave up 2 bases and J gave up 0 bases; unmatched junction bases: 4. The length of the CDR3 is 18 residues. CDR3 sequence reads: CASSLRGTSGRYQETQYF. As DNA, the CDR3 is TGTGCCAGCAGCTTAAGGGGGACTAGCGGGAGGTACCAAGAGACCCAGTACTTC.

CDR3 bases: TGTGCCAGCGGGACGGGAGGGGGCTGGTACAATGAGCAGTTCTTC. It encodes CASGTGGGWYNEQFF. This chain connects TRBV18 to TRBJ2-1; D might be TRBD2 (8 bases). V shed 8 bases and J shed 4 bases, with 18 bases lying between them. Germline V gene lookup returns CDR1 KGHSH and CDR2 LQKENI. The CDR3 is made up of 15 amino acids.

The V gene is TRBV11-2, the J gene TRBJ2-2; D gene unclear. CDR1 SGHAT and CDR2 FQNNGV come from the germline V gene. Trimming stripped 10 bases from V and 5 bases from J, with 11 bases between. The CDR3 is 12 residues long. CDR3: CATSRVTGELFF. The CDR3 DNA reads as TGTGCCACGTCTAGGGTTACCGGGGAGCTGTTTTTT.

The chain couples TRBV19 to TRBJ1-4; D is possibly TRBD1 (5 bases). Germline V lookup: CDR1 LNHDA, CDR2 SQIVND (reference sequence). The CDR3 runs 15 residues. Trimming shortened V by 4 bases and J by 7 bases, and 16 bases separated the two germline ends. The CDR3 region has the DNA TGTGCCAGTAGTACCGAAGGGACCGCTCTTGAAAAACTGTTTTTT. Protein product: CASSTEGTALEKLFF.

This clone was seen once. This chain links TRBV7-6 with TRBJ2-5; D might be TRBD1 (6 bases). V lost 3 bases and J lost 4, with 15 bases in between. Per the germline V gene, CDR1 is SGHVS and CDR2 is FNYEAQ. This CDR3 region has 15 residues. CDR3 sequence: CASSLSGALRETQYF. In DNA form, the CDR3 reads TGTGCCAGCAGCTTGTCAGGGGCGTTAAGAGAGACCCAGTACTTC.

This rearrangement joins TRBV11-2 to TRBJ1-1; D gene uncertain. The CDR3 is made up of 13 amino acids. V gave up 5 bases and J gave up 0 bases, with 7 bases separating them. Germline V gene data show CDR1 as SGHAT and CDR2 as FQNNGV. The CDR3 region has the DNA TGTGCCAGCAGCCTCCTCTTGAACACTGAAGCTTTCTTT. It specifies CASSLLLNTEAFF.

This chain links TRBV29-1 with TRBJ1-6; D may be TRBD1 (5 bases). CDR1 is SQVTM and CDR2 is ANQGSEA in the germline V gene. Trimming removed 4 bases at V and 7 bases at J, with 11 bases between. The CDR3 is 13 residues long. The CDR3 region has the DNA TGCAGCGTTGGCAACGGGGGAAATTCACCCCTCCACTTT. It yields the protein CSVGNGGNSPLHF.

The rearrangement joins TRBV27 to TRBJ2-7; D remains unclear. Germline-derived CDR1 and CDR2 are MNHEY and SMNVEV (reference sequence). Trimming shortened V by 4 bases and J by 1 base, and 11 bases separated the two germline ends. This CDR3 contains 14 residues. CDR3 DNA: TGTGCCAGCAGTTCCTGGGCCGAATCCTACGAGCAGTACTTC. Translation gives CASSSWAESYEQYF.

CDR3 bases: TGCGCCAGCAGCGAATACAGCGGGAGGGCCTACGAGCAGTACTTC. Amino acids: CASSEYSGRAYEQYF. The chain has TRBV4-1 and TRBJ2-7; 10 nucleotides agree with TRBD2. CDR1 MGHRA and CDR2 YSYEKL come from the germline V gene. V was clipped by 5 bases and J by 2 bases; unmatched bases: 6. The CDR3 loop spans 15 amino acids.

The chain uses TRBV6-1 and TRBJ2-1; 7 bases fit TRBD1. CDR1 is MNHNS and CDR2 is SASEGT in the germline V gene. This CDR3 is 16 amino acids long. Trimming removed 1 base from V and 5 bases from J; junction bases left unmatched: 8. The CDR3 is CASSEGLDRFNNEQFF. As DNA, the CDR3 is TGTGCCAGCAGTGAAGGGCTGGACAGGTTCAACAATGAGCAGTTCTTC.

The rearrangement joins TRBV6-5 to TRBJ2-7; possibly TRBD1 or TRBD2 for D (6 bases each). Trimming removed 7 bases at V and 3 bases at J, with 13 bases between. In germline, CDR1 is MNHEY, CDR2 SVGAGI. The CDR3 is 13 amino acids. The CDR3 sequence: CASKEGVGYEQYF. DNA for the CDR3: TGTGCCAGCAAGGAGGGGGTCGGCTACGAGCAGTACTTC.

This clone was recorded a few times. The rearrangement joins TRBV15 to TRBJ1-3; D gene unclear. CDR1 is LNHNV and CDR2 is YYDKDF in the germline V gene (reference sequence). Trimming removed 6 bases from V and 0 bases from J, with 6 bases in between. The CDR3 consists of 13 residues. The chain's CDR3 is CATRISSGNTIYF. The CDR3, as DNA: TGTGCCACCAGAATCAGCTCTGGAAACACCATATATTTT.

This clone was counted a single time. DNA of the CDR3: TGTGCCAGCAGCTTTGGCGGGGGGATCACAGATACGCAGTATTTT. Protein: CASSFGGGITDTQYF. The V and J genes are TRBV5-4 and TRBJ2-3; 8 positions match TRBD2. V trimming: 2 bases; J trimming: 2 bases; junction bases outside the gene matches: 4. From germline, CDR1 is SGHNT and CDR2 YYREEE (reference sequence). This CDR3 is built from 15 residues.